This T cell receptor beta chain emerged from a study of identical twins. TCRdb fed the 5' RACE reads into MiXCR, producing one record per CDR3 protein. The table includes 1.5 million to 2 million distinct CDR3 sequences, around 33% detected once. CDR1 and CDR2 (germline): SGHRS, YFSETQ. CDR3 size: 15 residues. Regarding the study as a whole: Out-of-frame sharing of TCR alpha in monozygotic twins was underestimated by models. Beta out-of-frame twin sharing showed a weaker excess.

This clonotype was observed a few times. Its antigen is as yet unknown. The gene calls are TRBV5-1 and TRBJ2-1, with 12 bases fitting TRBD2. The last part of the DNA fits TRBJ2-7 better; the J call may be wrong. This sequence originates from a newborn girl in good health. The sequenced sample was cord blood. The DNA for the CDR3 is TGCGCCAGCAGTTGGACTAGCGGGACCTACAATGAGCAGTACTTC. As protein: CASSWTSGTYNEQYF.